This TCR beta chain was obtained from a study of early stage breast cancer tumors. About the study: ER+/PR+/HER2- status applied to about 70% of the 16 invasive breast tumors.

A few counts support this clone. Antigen: not known. The germline V gene encodes CDR1 SNHLY and CDR2 FYNNEI. V lost 1 base and J 4 bases, leaving 10 bases between the germline ends. The CDR3 extends over 15 amino acids. Profiled with immunoSEQ multiplex PCR; TCRdb holds only in-frame clones, not every one. The sample has roughly 30,000 clones; more than 65% are singletons. Study-wide findings and caveats: Enriched TCRB sequences shared across patients were mostly commonly generated sequences.

Sample: blood. The chain recombines TRBV2 with TRBJ2-2; a weak D match, TRBD1 (5 bases). The clonotype was recovered from a person aged 35-50 years with breast cancer. The CDR3 DNA reads TGTGCCAGCAGTGAAGGAGCTGGGGCCACCGGGGAGCTGTTTTTT. It encodes CASSEGAGATGELFF. The full variable domain, its missing parts supplied by reference TRBV2 and TRBJ2-2, is EPEVTQTPSHQVTQMGQEVILRCVPISNHLYFYWYRQILGQKVEFLVSFYNNEISEKSEIFDDQFSVERPDGSNFTLKIRSTKLEDSAMYFCASSEGAGATGELFFGEGSRLTVL.